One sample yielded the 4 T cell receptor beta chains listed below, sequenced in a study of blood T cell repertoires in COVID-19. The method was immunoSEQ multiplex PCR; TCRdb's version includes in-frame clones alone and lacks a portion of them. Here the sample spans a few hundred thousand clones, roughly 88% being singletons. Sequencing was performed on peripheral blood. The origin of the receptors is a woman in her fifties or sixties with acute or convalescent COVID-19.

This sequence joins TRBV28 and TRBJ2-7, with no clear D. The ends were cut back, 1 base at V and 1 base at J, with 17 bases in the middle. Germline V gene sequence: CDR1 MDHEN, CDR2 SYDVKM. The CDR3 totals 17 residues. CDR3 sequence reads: CASSLSLGWRLSYEQYF. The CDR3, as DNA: TGTGCCAGCAGTTTATCCCTGGGTTGGCGGTTATCCTACGAGCAGTACTTC. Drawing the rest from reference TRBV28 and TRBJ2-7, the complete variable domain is DVKVTQSSRYLVKRTGEKVFLECVQDMDHENMFWYRQDPGLGLRLIYFSYDVKMKEKGDIPEGYSVSREKKERFSLILESASTNQTSMYLCASSLSLGWRLSYEQYFGPGTRLTVT.

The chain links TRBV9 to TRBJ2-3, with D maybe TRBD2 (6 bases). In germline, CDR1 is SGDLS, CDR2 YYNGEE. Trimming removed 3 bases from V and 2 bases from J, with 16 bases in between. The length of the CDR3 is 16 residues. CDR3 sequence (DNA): TGTGCCAGCAGCGGTAGATCGGGGACTTTCACAGATACGCAGTATTTT. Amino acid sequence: CASSGRSGTFTDTQYF.

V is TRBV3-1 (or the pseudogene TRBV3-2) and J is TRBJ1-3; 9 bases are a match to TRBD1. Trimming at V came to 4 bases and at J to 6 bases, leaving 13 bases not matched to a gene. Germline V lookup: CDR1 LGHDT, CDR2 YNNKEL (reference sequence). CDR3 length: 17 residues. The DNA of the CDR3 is TGTGCCAGCAGCCTCTCGCGGCACCGGGACAGGGTAAACACCATATATTTT. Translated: CASSLSRHRDRVNTIYF.

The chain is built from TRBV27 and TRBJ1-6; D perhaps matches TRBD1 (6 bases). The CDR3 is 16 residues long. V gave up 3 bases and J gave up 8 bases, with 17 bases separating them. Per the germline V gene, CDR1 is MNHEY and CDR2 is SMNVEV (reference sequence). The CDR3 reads CASSLWGRGRDSPLHF. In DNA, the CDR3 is TGTGCCAGCAGTTTGTGGGGCAGGGGACGAGATTCACCCCTCCACTTT.